These T cell receptor beta chains were read from a single sample in a study of cytomegalovirus exposure and HLA in healthy donors. Assay: immunoSEQ multiplex PCR; the TCRdb copy retains only in-frame clones and omits some. This table holds approximately 160,000 clones, about 80% found once. The specimen sequenced was PBMCs. The receptors stem from a man in his thirties or forties in good health and CMV-seropositive. Each CDR3 is given with its conserved first and last residue.

TRBJ1-5	TRBV7-9	CASSLGDTLNQPQHF
TRBJ1-1	TRBV4-2	CASSQDHEIEAFF
TRBJ1-5	TRBV4-2	CASSHPNSENQPQHF
TRBJ1-1	TRBV6-1	CASSAGTLNTEAFF
TRBJ1-1	TRBV30	CAWGRMNTEAFF
TRBJ1-2	TRBV7-2	CASRETGGYGYTF
TRBJ2-5	TRBV5-5	CASSQASGQGGTQYF
TRBJ1-6	TRBV13	CASSIGTGVGGSPLHF
TRBJ2-3	TRBV5-6	CASSLGRTGQRRTDTQYF
TRBJ2-7	TRBV27	CASSLLRQGSYEQYF
TRBJ2-6	TRBV28	CASSLPYSGANVLTF
TRBJ2-5	TRBV2	CASSEVPAGGETQYF
TRBJ2-3	TRBV5-8	CASSHPGGSTDTQYF
TRBJ2-3	TRBV30	CAWSVLAGTSTDTQYF
TRBJ2-3	TRBV5-6	CASSSTQTGAYTDTQYF
TRBJ2-1	TRBV19	CASSIDSLAGSSSYNEQFF
TRBJ1-1	TRBV4-3	CASSQEWGLTADTEAFF
TRBJ2-1	TRBV10-1	CASSAGHPNNEQFF
TRBJ2-7	TRBV30	CAWSHSGYEQYF
TRBJ1-4	TRBV5-1	CASSLVEAGGAGEKLFF
TRBJ2-7	TRBV7-7	CASSRDRDYEQYF
TRBJ1-5	TRBV19	CASSQGASQPQHF
TRBJ2-1	TRBV4-1	CASSQDRGPYNEQFF
TRBJ1-2	TRBV19	CASSIEAYYGYTF
TRBJ2-3	TRBV7-6	CASSPHPAGSTDTQYF
TRBJ2-7	TRBV4-3	CASSHGSGTGSTYEQYF
TRBJ2-7	TRBV2	CASTRRQGYEQYF
TRBJ1-1	TRBV9	CASSAQGTEAFF
TRBJ2-7	TRBV19	CASSMGQGRHYEQYF
TRBJ2-2	TRBV28	CASSLARAIGELFF
TRBJ2-1	TRBV11-2	CASSLGGSRYNEQFF
TRBJ2-1	TRBV5-4	CASSSGGGGTYNEQFF
TRBJ2-1	TRBV25-1	CASSSAGGSHNEQFF
TRBJ2-2	TRBV5-6	CASSPAPSRSGELFF
TRBJ1-6	TRBV5-4	CASSYPGQGNSPLHF
TRBJ2-7	TRBV14	CASSLVSGREQYF
TRBJ1-2	TRBV11-2	CASSWEAGAPYGYTF
TRBJ1-2	TRBV6-1	CASKPPFLGVWGYTF
TRBJ2-1	TRBV28	CASTEVGTSSYNEQFF
TRBJ1-4	TRBV27	CASSLTFATNEKLFF